The 13 T cell receptor beta chains below were found in one sample sequenced in a study of T cell responses to AZD1222 COVID-19 vaccine. Here immunoSEQ multiplex PCR was the method, and the copy in TCRdb shows in-frame clones only, minus some. The sample shows 87,000 or so clones, roughly nine tenths of them seen only once. The sequences come from peripheral blood, collected on day 0 of AZD1222 vaccination. These receptors were obtained from an adult in good health.

J is TRBJ1-6 and V is TRBV18, with D possibly being TRBD1 (5 bases). V lost 3 bases to trimming and J lost 7 bases, with 13 bases between them. The CDR3 is 15 amino acids. Germline V gene lookup returns CDR1 KGHSH and CDR2 LQKENI. The CDR3 loop is CASSPHSGNNSPLHF. DNA of the CDR3: TGTGCCAGCTCACCTCATTCAGGGAACAATTCACCCCTCCACTTT.

This rearrangement joins TRBV11-2 to TRBJ1-3, with D hard to call. V shed 3 bases and J shed 4 bases, with 10 bases lying between them. The CDR3 is 14 residues long. From germline, CDR1 is SGHAT and CDR2 FQNNGV. CDR3 sequence reads: CASSFRTGGNTIYF. In nucleotides, the CDR3 is TGTGCCAGCAGCTTCCGAACGGGGGGAAACACCATATATTTT.

This clone has only a few counts. The chain combines TRBV5-4 with TRBJ2-7, with D possibly TRBD1 on 6 matching bases. CDR1 and CDR2 (germline): SGHNT, YYREEE (reference sequence). The ends were cut back, 1 base at V and 6 bases at J, with 8 bases in the middle. The CDR3 loop spans 12 amino acids. CDR3 coding DNA: TGTGCCAGCAGCTTGTTAGGGGGCGAGCAGTACTTC. This sequence encodes CASSLLGGEQYF.

This clone was detected only once. The CDR3 region is CASSLPAWGSNQPQHF. Written as DNA, the CDR3 is TGTGCCAGCAGCCTACCGGCCTGGGGGAGCAATCAGCCCCAGCATTTT. V gene TRBV11-2 combines with J gene TRBJ1-5; D is possibly TRBD1 (5 bases). The germline gives CDR1 SGHAT, CDR2 FQNNGV. CDR3 length equals 16 residues. V was trimmed by 5 bases and J by 1 base, leaving 15 bases between them.

The rearrangement uses TRBV27 and TRBJ2-7, with D possibly TRBD2 on 6 matching bases. The CDR3 is made up of 15 amino acids. Germline-derived CDR1 and CDR2 are MNHEY and SMNVEV (reference sequence). Trimming took 0 bases from V and 5 from J, leaving 14 bases between them. The CDR3 region is CASSLSRGDWDEQYF. Here the CDR3 DNA reads TGTGCCAGCAGTTTATCGCGCGGGGACTGGGACGAGCAGTACTTC.

V gene TRBV19 combines with J gene TRBJ1-1; D gene unclear. CDR3 size: 14 residues. CDR1 is LNHDA, CDR2 SQIVND, per germline (reference sequence). V was clipped by 5 bases and J by 2 bases, with 12 bases between them. CDR3 nucleotide sequence: TGTGCCAGTAGTGTTGGGCTATCAAACACTGAAGCTTTCTTT. It encodes CASSVGLSNTEAFF.

CDR3 loop: CASSFGQNEKLFF. CDR3 nucleotides: TGTGCCAGCAGTTTCGGTCAAAATGAAAAACTGTTTTTT. The chain has TRBV12-3 or TRBV12-4 and TRBJ1-4, with D uncertain. There are 13 residues in the CDR3. V lost 3 bases and J 5 bases, leaving 7 bases between the germline ends.

The chain recombines TRBV20-1 with TRBJ2-5; D is ambiguous. The CDR3 is made up of 13 amino acids. V dropped 5 bases and J dropped 4 bases, with 14 bases sitting between them. Per germline, CDR1 DFQATT and CDR2 SNEGSKA (reference sequence). The CDR3 here is CSACDTGGETQYF. The CDR3 DNA is TGCAGTGCTTGTGACACTGGCGGAGAGACCCAGTACTTC.

The table lists this clone with a count of one. The rearrangement uses TRBV4-1 and TRBJ1-4; 9 nucleotides line up with TRBD1. Germline loops: CDR1 MGHRA, CDR2 YSYEKL. The CDR3 loop spans 17 amino acids. V shed 6 bases, J shed 2 bases, and the junction held 10 bases outside the gene matches. The CDR3 region is CASRGGQGLFTNEKLFF. The CDR3 DNA sequence: TGCGCCAGCAGGGGGGGACAGGGTTTGTTTACTAATGAAAAACTGTTTTTT.

The CDR3 spells CATSALNNSPLHF. CDR3 nucleotide sequence: TGTGCCACCAGTGCCCTTAATAATTCACCCCTCCACTTT. This sequence joins TRBV30 and TRBJ1-6; no reliable D call. Per germline, CDR1 GTSNPN and CDR2 SVGIG (reference sequence). This CDR3 is built from 13 residues. V gave up 8 bases and J gave up 5 bases, with 13 bases separating them.

This clone has only one observation. This chain connects TRBV5-5 to TRBJ2-2; D uncertain. V gave up 4 bases and J gave up 4 bases, with 8 bases separating them. The CDR3 loop spans 13 amino acids. CDR1 is SGHKS, CDR2 YYEKEE, per germline (reference sequence). For the CDR3, the DNA is TGTGCCAGCAGCCCGGCCGGCACCGGGGAGCTGTTTTTT. Translating gives CASSPAGTGELFF.

The J gene is TRBJ2-7, the V gene TRBV28; D remains ambiguous. CDR3 length: 14 amino acids. The germline V gene has CDR1 MDHEN and CDR2 SYDVKM. The V gene lost 5 bases and the J gene lost 4 bases, with 15 bases spanning the gap. This CDR3 reads CASSQRAPLYEQYF. DNA of the CDR3: TGTGCCAGCAGTCAACGGGCTCCCCTATACGAGCAGTACTTC.

This chain joins TRBV4-1 and TRBJ1-5, with D unresolved. The CDR3 runs to 16 residues. The V end lost 3 bases, the J end lost 5 bases, and 17 bases lay between the germline ends. Per germline, CDR1 MGHRA and CDR2 YSYEKL. CDR3 in amino acids: CASSHPDTGVDQPQHF. The CDR3 DNA reads TGCGCCAGCAGCCACCCTGATACGGGAGTGGATCAGCCCCAGCATTTT.